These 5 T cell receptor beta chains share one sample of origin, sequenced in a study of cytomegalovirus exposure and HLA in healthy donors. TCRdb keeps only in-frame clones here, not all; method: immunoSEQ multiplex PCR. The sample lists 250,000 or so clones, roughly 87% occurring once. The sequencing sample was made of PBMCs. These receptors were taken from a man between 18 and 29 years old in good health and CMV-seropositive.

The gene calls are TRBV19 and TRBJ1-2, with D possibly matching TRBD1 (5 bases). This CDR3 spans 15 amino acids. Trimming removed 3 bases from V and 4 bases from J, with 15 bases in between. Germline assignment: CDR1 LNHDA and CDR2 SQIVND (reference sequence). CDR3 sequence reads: CASSIESRAGYGYTF. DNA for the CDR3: TGTGCCAGTAGTATCGAATCCAGGGCCGGCTATGGCTACACCTTC.

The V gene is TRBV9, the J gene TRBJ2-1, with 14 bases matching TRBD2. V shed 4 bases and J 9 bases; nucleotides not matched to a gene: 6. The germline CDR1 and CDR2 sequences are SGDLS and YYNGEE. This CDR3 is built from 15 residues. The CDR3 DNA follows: TGTGCCAGCAGCACCGGGACTAGCGGGAGTGCTGAGCAGTTCTTC. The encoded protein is CASSTGTSGSAEQFF. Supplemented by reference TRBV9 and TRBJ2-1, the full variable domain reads DSGVTQTPKHLITATGQRVTLRCSPRSGDLSVYWYQQSLDQGLQFLIQYYNGEERAKGNILERFSAQQFPDLHSELNLSSLELGDSALYFCASSTGTSGSAEQFFGPGTRLTVL.

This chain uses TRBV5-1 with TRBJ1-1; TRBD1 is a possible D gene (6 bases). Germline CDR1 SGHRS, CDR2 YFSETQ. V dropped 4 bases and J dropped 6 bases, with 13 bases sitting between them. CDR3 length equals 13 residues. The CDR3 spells CASSSGQSPEAFF. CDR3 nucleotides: TGCGCCAGCAGCAGCGGACAGTCTCCTGAAGCTTTCTTT.

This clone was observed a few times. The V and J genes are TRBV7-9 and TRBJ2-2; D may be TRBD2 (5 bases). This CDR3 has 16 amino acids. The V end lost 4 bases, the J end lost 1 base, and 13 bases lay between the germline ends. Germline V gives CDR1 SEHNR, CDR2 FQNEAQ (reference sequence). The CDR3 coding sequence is TGTGCCAGCAGCTCCCGAGGAGGTCTGAACACCGGGGAGCTGTTTTTT. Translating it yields CASSSRGGLNTGELFF.

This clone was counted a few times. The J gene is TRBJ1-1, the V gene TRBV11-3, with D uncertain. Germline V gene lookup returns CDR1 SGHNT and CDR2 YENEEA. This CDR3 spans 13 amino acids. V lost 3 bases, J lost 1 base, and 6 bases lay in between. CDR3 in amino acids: CASSLFSNTEAFF. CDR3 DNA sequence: TGTGCCAGCAGCTTGTTTTCGAACACTGAAGCTTTCTTT.